The 20 T cell receptor beta chains below all came from one sample that was sequenced in a study of siplizumab effects on memory and regulatory T cells. Generated by immunoSEQ multiplex PCR, the TCRdb table keeps only in-frame clones and is missing some. The sample comprises 100,000 or so clones, roughly 91% of which are singletons, and more than 10% rests with the top ten. The material sequenced was non-Treg CD4+ T cells sorted from blood. The source of these receptors is a human donor in good health.

The chain recombines TRBV5-8 with TRBJ1-3; D may be TRBD1 (6 bases). V was shortened by 2 bases and J by 2 bases, with 17 bases between the two germline ends. Germline V gene sequence: CDR1 SGHTS, CDR2 YDEGEE. The CDR3 loop spans 17 amino acids. As DNA, the CDR3 is TGTGCCAGCAGCTTCCACAGACCAGGGGTGGCTGGAAACACCATATATTTT. It specifies CASSFHRPGVAGNTIYF.

The chain couples TRBV7-2 to TRBJ2-3; TRBD2 matches at 7 bases. The V gene end was trimmed by 3 bases and the J gene end by 4 bases; junction bases not matched to a gene: 4. This CDR3 is 14 amino acids long. Germline V CDR1 and CDR2: SGHTA, FQGNSA. CDR3 DNA: TGTGCCAGCAGCTTCACTAGCGCAGCAGATACGCAGTATTTT. The encoded protein is CASSFTSAADTQYF.

The genes are TRBV4-1 and TRBJ1-5; D is undetermined. The length of the CDR3 is 16 residues. Germline assignment: CDR1 MGHRA and CDR2 YSYEKL. V lost 1 base and J 0 bases, leaving 10 bases between the germline ends. CDR3 coding DNA: TGCGCCAGCAGCCAAGTGGAGAAAAATAGCAATCAGCCCCAGCATTTT. The encoded protein is CASSQVEKNSNQPQHF.

The count of this clone is one. This chain joins TRBV5-1 and TRBJ2-3; 12 positions match TRBD2. The V gene end was trimmed by 4 bases and the J gene end by 6 bases; junction bases not matched to a gene: 6. This CDR3 region has 15 residues. The germline V gene encodes CDR1 SGHRS and CDR2 YFSETQ. The CDR3 region is CASSTRLAGVDTQYF. The CDR3 DNA follows: TGCGCCAGCAGCACCCGACTAGCGGGAGTGGATACGCAGTATTTT.

The rearrangement uses TRBV5-1 and TRBJ1-1; D unclear. The CDR3 contains 13 residues. Between the trimmed V and J ends, which lost 1 base and 5 bases, there was a span of 9 bases. CDR1 and CDR2 (germline): SGHRS, YFSETQ. The CDR3 loop is CASSLSGRTEAFF. Here the CDR3 DNA reads TGCGCCAGCAGCTTGAGTGGGAGGACTGAAGCTTTCTTT.

This chain joins TRBV10-1 and TRBJ1-3; D is uncertain. Per the germline V gene, CDR1 is WNHNN and CDR2 is SYGVQD (reference sequence). Trimming cost V 7 bases and J 2 bases, with 24 bases left between them. The CDR3 has 18 amino acids. CDR3 bases: TGCGCCAGCACCAGACGGGGAGGTCGTCAGCGCCCTGGAAACACCATATATTTT. This gives the protein CASTRRGGRQRPGNTIYF.

The chain carries TRBV28 and TRBJ2-4, with 12 bases aligning to TRBD2. The CDR3 is made up of 16 amino acids. The germline gives CDR1 MDHEN, CDR2 SYDVKM. Trimming cost V 5 bases and J 3 bases; bases outside gene matches: 5. CDR3 coding DNA: TGTGCCAGCAGTCCGCGACTAGCGGGAGTCAAAAACATTCAGTACTTC. It translates to CASSPRLAGVKNIQYF.

The J gene is TRBJ2-7, the V gene TRBV7-6; D is perhaps TRBD2 (5 bases). The CDR3 loop spans 14 amino acids. The germline V and J ends were trimmed by 3 bases and 7 bases, with 16 bases remaining between them. Per germline, CDR1 SGHVS and CDR2 FNYEAQ. The DNA for the CDR3 is TGTGCCAGCAGCTTCCCTGGACTGGCTCGGGAGCAGTACTTC. Its protein is CASSFPGLAREQYF.

CDR3 residues: CAISEPLGVNYGYTF. The CDR3, as DNA: TGTGCCATCAGTGAGCCTTTGGGGGTTAACTATGGCTACACCTTC. The chain links TRBV10-3 to TRBJ1-2, with a weak D call TRBD1 (5 bases). This CDR3 spans 15 amino acids. V was cut by 2 bases and J by 1 base, with 11 bases left in between. Germline CDR1 and CDR2: ENHRY and SYGVKD.

The chain combines TRBV29-1 with TRBJ2-5; weak D call: TRBD1 (6 bases). This CDR3 is 14 amino acids long. Germline V gene data show CDR1 as SQVTM and CDR2 as ANQGSEA. V was cut by 5 bases and J by 2 bases, with 15 bases left in between. The CDR3, as DNA: TGCAGCGTTCTCCGACAGGAGACTCAAGAGACCCAGTACTTC. Protein product: CSVLRQETQETQYF.

This chain connects TRBV5-1 to TRBJ2-1; the D gene is possibly TRBD1 (6 bases). The CDR3 contains 15 residues. Germline V gives CDR1 SGHRS, CDR2 YFSETQ. Trimming left V 5 bases short and J 2 bases short, with 14 bases between. In DNA form, the CDR3 reads TGCGCCAGCAGACTCGGACAGACCACCTACAATGAGCAGTTCTTC. Amino acids: CASRLGQTTYNEQFF.

The genes are TRBV2 and TRBJ1-5; D is unclear. The CDR3 loop spans 15 amino acids. V dropped 4 bases and J dropped 7 bases, with 17 bases sitting between them. Germline V lookup: CDR1 SNHLY, CDR2 FYNNEI. The CDR3 loop is CASSGSRGYGQPQHF. The CDR3 nucleotides are TGTGCCAGCAGTGGGTCGAGAGGTTATGGACAGCCCCAGCATTTT.

The chain carries TRBV2 and TRBJ1-1; D gene unclear. V was shortened by 6 bases and J by 6 bases, with 5 bases between the two germline ends. CDR3 length equals 10 residues. Germline V gives CDR1 SNHLY, CDR2 FYNNEI. CDR3: CASREAEAFF. The CDR3 DNA sequence: TGTGCCAGCAGGGAGGCTGAAGCTTTCTTT.

DNA for the CDR3: TGTGCCTGGAGTGTAGGGGGGGGCGGGCAGCCCCAGCATTTT. Its translation is CAWSVGGGGQPQHF. The chain couples TRBV30 to TRBJ1-5; possibly TRBD1 for D (6 bases). Trimming removed 0 bases from V and 7 bases from J, with 13 bases in between. CDR1 is GTSNPN and CDR2 is SVGIG in the germline V gene (reference sequence). The CDR3 consists of 14 residues.

The genes are TRBV29-1 and TRBJ1-1; D remains ambiguous. The CDR3 consists of 13 residues. Germline CDR1 and CDR2: SQVTM and ANQGSEA. The V and J ends lost 7 bases and 7 bases respectively, with 19 bases between them. CDR3 sequence (DNA): TGCAGCGCACAGAGGCGTCCTAAGTATGAAGCTTTCTTT. It codes for CSAQRRPKYEAFF.

CDR3: CASSIASGEQYF. CDR3 nucleotide sequence: TGTGCCAGTAGTATAGCTTCCGGCGAGCAGTACTTC. The chain is built from TRBV19 and TRBJ2-7, with D uncertain. The CDR3 spans 12 residues. Trimming removed 1 base from V and 6 bases from J, with 7 bases in between. CDR1 LNHDA and CDR2 SQIVND come from the germline V gene (reference sequence).

The chain combines TRBV18 with TRBJ2-7, with a weak D call TRBD2 (6 bases). V gave up 5 bases and J gave up 4 bases, with 9 bases separating them. Germline-derived CDR1 and CDR2 are KGHSH and LQKENI. The CDR3 is 12 amino acids. The CDR3 sequence is CASSSGLYEQYF. CDR3 DNA: TGTGCCAGCTCATCGGGACTGTACGAGCAGTACTTC.

This chain joins TRBV19 and TRBJ2-2, with TRBD2 matching over 11 bases. Trimming cost V 6 bases and J 0 bases; bases outside gene matches: 3. Germline values: CDR1 LNHDA, CDR2 SQIVND (reference sequence). The CDR3 sequence is 16 residues long. The CDR3 sequence is CASRGGLAANTGELFF. The CDR3 coding sequence is TGTGCCAGTAGGGGGGGACTAGCGGCGAACACCGGGGAGCTGTTTTTT.

V gene TRBV7-3 combines with J gene TRBJ2-1; 9 nucleotides align to TRBD1. This CDR3 has 15 residues. Germline CDR1 reads SGHTA; CDR2 reads FQGTGA. With V trimmed by 3 bases and J by 4 bases, 4 bases remained unmatched. CDR3 nucleotide sequence: TGTGCCAGCAGCTTTGGGGGACAGGGATACAATGAGCAGTTCTTC. Translation: CASSFGGQGYNEQFF.

J is TRBJ1-1 and V is TRBV27; possible D gene TRBD1, 5 bases. V gave up 2 bases and J gave up 1 base, with 11 bases separating them. Germline loops: CDR1 MNHEY, CDR2 SMNVEV (reference sequence). The CDR3 extends over 15 amino acids. The CDR3 region has the DNA TGTGCCAGCAGTTTAGTCGGGGGAAAGAACACTGAAGCTTTCTTT. Translated: CASSLVGGKNTEAFF.